The 21 T cell receptor beta chains presented below share a single source sample, sequenced in a study of cytomegalovirus exposure and HLA in healthy donors. PCR employed 60 Vbeta and 13 Jbeta primers. The repertoire was sequenced with immunoSEQ multiplex PCR; TCRdb's copy has only in-frame clones and lacks some. The sample holds around 190,000 clones, 70% to 80% seen once. Material for sequencing was PBMCs. The source of these receptors is a woman in her forties or fifties in good health and CMV-seronegative.

This clone was observed a handful of times. V and J are TRBV14 and TRBJ2-3; 7 nucleotides agree with TRBD1. CDR3 length equals 18 residues. Germline assignment: CDR1 SGHDN and CDR2 FVKESK. The V gene end was trimmed by 1 base and the J gene end by 0 bases; junction bases not matched to a gene: 10. CDR3 amino acids: CASSQAIDRARSTDTQYF. The CDR3 region has the DNA TGTGCCAGCAGCCAAGCCATAGACAGGGCGCGGAGCACAGATACGCAGTATTTT.

The chain recombines TRBV15 with TRBJ2-7; the match to TRBD2 covers 7 bases. CDR1 and CDR2 (germline): LNHNV, YYDKDF (reference sequence). Trimming removed 4 bases from V and 5 bases from J; junction bases left unmatched: 8. CDR3 size: 14 residues. CDR3 loop: CATSKAGVLDEQYF. CDR3 sequence (DNA): TGTGCCACCAGCAAGGCGGGAGTACTCGACGAGCAGTACTTC.

The chain uses TRBV28 and TRBJ2-7; weak D call: TRBD2 (6 bases). CDR3 length: 21 residues. The ends were cut back, 4 bases at V and 1 base at J, with 32 bases in the middle. The germline CDR1 and CDR2 sequences are MDHEN and SYDVKM. The CDR3 region is CASSSPVLRGAAGPKSYEQYF. The CDR3 DNA follows: TGTGCCAGCAGTTCGCCAGTCTTAAGAGGGGCCGCGGGACCGAAGTCCTACGAGCAGTACTTC.

The chain joins TRBV6-6 to TRBJ1-1; D possibly corresponds to TRBD1 (6 bases). The germline V gene encodes CDR1 MNHNY and CDR2 SVGAGI (reference sequence). The CDR3 sequence is 14 residues long. The V and J ends lost 6 bases and 1 base respectively, with 12 bases between them. The CDR3 is CASRAGTKNTEAFF. CDR3 in DNA: TGTGCCAGCAGGGCCGGGACAAAGAACACTGAAGCTTTCTTT.

In its sample, this clone was seen once. J is TRBJ2-3 and V is TRBV10-2; 13 bases line up with TRBD2. J lost 3 bases, V lost 10 bases, and 13 bases had no gene match. CDR3 size: 17 residues. Germline assignment: CDR1 WSHSY and CDR2 SAAADI. Here the CDR3 DNA reads TGCGCCATCCTTACTAGCGGGGGGGCCAGAGGAACAGATACGCAGTATTTT. It yields the protein CAILTSGGARGTDTQYF.

The CDR3 coding sequence is TGCGCCAGCAGCCCCGACGGACAGGGGGGTAGCGTACTGTTTTTT. It encodes CASSPDGQGGSVLFF. The chain uses TRBV5-1 and TRBJ1-4; TRBD1 matches at 10 bases. CDR1 is SGHRS, CDR2 YFSETQ, per germline. The CDR3 covers 15 residues. The V gene end was trimmed by 4 bases and the J gene end by 13 bases; junction bases not matched to a gene: 13.

The chain has TRBV7-9 and TRBJ2-3; D unclear. The CDR3 is made up of 14 amino acids. V lost 2 bases to trimming and J lost 4 bases, with 10 bases between them. Germline V gene sequence: CDR1 SEHNR, CDR2 FQNEAQ (reference sequence). CDR3: CASSLLQISDTQYF. DNA of the CDR3: TGTGCCAGCAGCTTACTTCAGATATCAGATACGCAGTATTTT.

The V call is TRBV4-3, the J call TRBJ1-1, with unresolved D. CDR1 is LGHNA, CDR2 YSLEER, per germline. V lost 0 bases and J lost 5, with 10 bases in between. CDR3 length equals 14 residues. CDR3 loop: CASSQEGRGTEAFF. In DNA, the CDR3 is TGCGCCAGCAGCCAAGAAGGCCGGGGTACTGAAGCTTTCTTT.

This sequence joins TRBV11-1 and TRBJ2-3, with D tentatively TRBD2 (5 bases). Deletions cut 1 base from V and 1 base from J, with 9 bases between. The CDR3 is made up of 15 amino acids. From germline, CDR1 is SGHAT and CDR2 FQDESV (reference sequence). The CDR3 bases are TGTGCCAGCAGCTTAGGTGGAGGTGGCACAGATACGCAGTATTTT. Translated, it gives CASSLGGGGTDTQYF. Looking up the rest from reference TRBV11-1 and TRBJ2-3 gives the full variable domain: EAEVAQSPRYKITEKSQAVAFWCDPISGHATLYWYRQILGQGPELLVQFQDESVVDDSQLPKDRFSAERLKGVDSTLKIQPAELGDSAMYLCASSLGGGGTDTQYFGPGTRLTVL.

This rearrangement joins TRBV15 to TRBJ1-5; TRBD1 matches at 7 bases. Trimming cost V 3 bases and J 1 base; bases outside gene matches: 9. Looked up from germline, CDR1 is LNHNV and CDR2 is YYDKDF (reference sequence). The CDR3 covers 17 residues. CDR3: CATSSLRDSMSNQPQHF. CDR3 DNA: TGTGCCACCAGCAGCTTAAGGGACAGTATGAGCAATCAGCCCCAGCATTTT.

This clone was detected only a few times. The chain uses TRBV19 and TRBJ1-1; weak D call: TRBD1 (6 bases). There are 15 residues in the CDR3. Trimming pared 5 bases from V and 1 base from J, leaving 14 bases between. Germline V CDR1 and CDR2: LNHDA, SQIVND (reference sequence). CDR3 region: CASSYLGQPNTEAFF. In nucleotides, the CDR3 is TGTGCCAGTAGTTATCTAGGACAGCCGAACACTGAAGCTTTCTTT.

The chain is built from TRBV29-1 and TRBJ1-5; D call uncertain. The CDR3 runs 12 residues. Trimming took off 4 bases at V and 1 base at J, with 5 bases between the two ends. Looked up from germline, CDR1 is SQVTM and CDR2 is ANQGSEA. CDR3 DNA sequence: TGCAGCGTTGCTTCGAGCAATCAGCCCCAGCATTTT. Protein: CSVASSNQPQHF.

The gene calls are TRBV7-6 and TRBJ2-1, with D possibly TRBD2 on 5 matching bases. V lost 5 bases and J lost 0, with 8 bases in between. The CDR3 has 14 amino acids. Germline V gene sequence: CDR1 SGHVS, CDR2 FNYEAQ. The CDR3: CASSIRGSYNEQFF. In nucleotides, the CDR3 is TGTGCCAGCAGCATCCGGGGCTCCTACAATGAGCAGTTCTTC.

The V call is TRBV7-3, the J call TRBJ2-6, with D possibly being TRBD1 (5 bases). Germline assignment: CDR1 SGHTA and CDR2 FQGTGA. This CDR3 is built from 16 residues. Trimming left V 2 bases short and J 0 bases short, with 8 bases between. The CDR3 loop is CASSLEGASGANVLTF. CDR3 DNA sequence: TGTGCCAGCAGCTTAGAAGGGGCCTCTGGGGCCAACGTCCTGACTTTC.

Comments on this clone: The same CDR3 is also encoded by other DNA sequences in this sample. The gene calls are TRBV6-5 and TRBJ1-6, with D maybe TRBD1 (6 bases). V was shortened by 4 bases and J by 13 bases, with 17 bases between the two germline ends. Germline V gene sequence: CDR1 MNHEY, CDR2 SVGAGI. This CDR3 is built from 14 residues. The DNA of the CDR3 is TGTGCCAGCAGTTCCCAAAGGGGGAGTTCGCCCCTCCACTTT. Translating it yields CASSSQRGSSPLHF.

The chain is built from TRBV7-8 and TRBJ1-2, with D possibly being TRBD1 (5 bases). From germline, CDR1 is SGHVS and CDR2 FQNEAQ. V shed 1 base and J shed 8 bases, with 23 bases lying between them. This CDR3 is built from 17 residues. This chain's CDR3 is CASSLERGTGATGGYTF. The CDR3 DNA is TGTGCCAGCAGCTTAGAGCGCGGGACTGGGGCCACGGGAGGCTACACCTTC.

This chain links TRBV28 with TRBJ1-6, with unresolved D. Germline V CDR1 and CDR2: MDHEN, SYDVKM. The CDR3 totals 14 residues. V lost 5 bases, J lost 5 bases, and 10 bases lay in between. The CDR3 sequence: CASSRTANNSPLHF. The CDR3 DNA is TGTGCCAGCAGTAGAACAGCTAATAATTCACCCCTCCACTTT.

The chain is built from TRBV9 and TRBJ2-1, with D perhaps TRBD2 (6 bases). CDR1 is SGDLS and CDR2 is YYNGEE in the germline V gene. V was pared by 0 bases and J by 5 bases, with 9 bases between. This CDR3 is 14 amino acids long. The CDR3 DNA sequence: TGTGCCAGCAGCGTAGCATTAGCGGACAATGAGCAGTTCTTC. Encoded protein: CASSVALADNEQFF.

The genes are TRBV6-5 and TRBJ2-3; 10 bases are shared with TRBD2. CDR3 length: 15 amino acids. From germline, CDR1 is MNHEY and CDR2 SVGAGI. V trimming: 6 bases; J trimming: 4 bases; junction bases outside the gene matches: 7. The chain's CDR3 is CASSILAGVADTQYF. The CDR3 region has the DNA TGTGCCAGCAGCATTCTAGCGGGAGTTGCAGATACGCAGTATTTT.

CDR3 in DNA: TGTGCCAGCAGCTCCGACAGGGGGAACACTGAAGCTTTCTTT. Amino acids: CASSSDRGNTEAFF. The chain is built from TRBV28 and TRBJ1-1; 8 bases line up with TRBD1. CDR1 is MDHEN, CDR2 SYDVKM, per germline. V was pared by 6 bases and J by 1 base, with 4 bases of the junction left unmatched. The CDR3 extends over 14 amino acids.

The chain is built from TRBV7-2 and TRBJ2-6; D is unresolved. This CDR3 comprises 15 residues. Germline values: CDR1 SGHTA, CDR2 FQGNSA. The germline V and J ends were trimmed by 4 bases and 2 bases, with 9 bases remaining between them. The CDR3 DNA reads as TGTGCCAGCAGCTCTGAGGTGGCTGGGGCCAACGTCCTGACTTTC. It encodes CASSSEVAGANVLTF.